This T cell receptor (beta chain) came from a study of response to subunit inactivated influenza vaccine (dated by TCRdb to about 2018). About the full investigation: Deep quantitative T cell receptor repertoire profiling was used in the study to track responses to a trivalent subunit inactivated influenza vaccine.

Results the study describes overall, beyond this receptor: The authors suggested that each seasonal influenza vaccination may recruit only a limited number of new T cells.

The library came from RT-PCR. Sequenced on an Illumina HiSeq 2500. The public reads were quality trimmed at Q25 with fastp and then assembled into clones with MiXCR by TCRdb, keeping productive beta chains. Each record represents a unique CDR3 protein, reported with the most common genes and DNA among its rows. The table for this sample lists hundreds of thousands of distinct CDR3 sequences; 15% to 19% of them were counted only once. The biggest ten clones account for approximately 10% of the sample. Only a few counts were recorded for this clonotype. Its antigen remains unidentified. No much larger clone exists at a distance of one base, and base qualities are not known. This sequence was found in a man aged 45-65 years who received an inactivated influenza vaccine. Donor details come from another sample of the same person, matched by shared clones. The sequences come from PBMCs from blood, collected about 13 days after vaccination.

The CDR3 has the sequence CASSLALVTDTQYF. Here is the DNA: TGCGCCAGCAGCTTGGCCCTCGTCACAGATACGCAGTATTTT. The chain is encoded by TRBV5-1 joined to TRBJ2-3, with the D gene not confidently named. Cut back by 0 bases and 2 bases, the V and J ends lie 7 bases apart. The CDR1 and CDR2 encoded by the germline V gene are SGHRS and YFSETQ. From its cysteine to its phenylalanine, the CDR3 spans 14 amino acids. Only the CDR3 part of the read is kept: 42 bases, read in frame from the first base.